The 14 T cell receptor beta chains listed next were all sequenced from one sample in a study of blood T cell repertoires in COVID-19. Measured with immunoSEQ multiplex PCR; TCRdb has only the in-frame clones, and not every one. The profile shows hundreds of thousands of clones, roughly 80% of them singletons. Sequencing was performed on peripheral blood. Receptors were obtained from a woman aged 50 to 65 with acute or convalescent COVID-19.

This clone has only a few counts. The chain employs TRBV28 and TRBJ2-5, with a weak D call TRBD2 (7 bases). This CDR3 has 13 residues. The germline CDR1 and CDR2 sequences are MDHEN and SYDVKM. With 6 bases removed from V and 4 bases from J, the gap between germline ends came to 12 bases. The CDR3 here is CASSKGGAETQYF. DNA for the CDR3: TGTGCCAGCAGCAAGGGGGGGGCAGAGACCCAGTACTTC.

The chain links TRBV5-5 to TRBJ2-5; D possibly corresponds to TRBD2 (5 bases). Trimming pared 0 bases from V and 4 bases from J, leaving 7 bases between. Germline CDR1 SGHKS, CDR2 YYEKEE (reference sequence). CDR3 length equals 13 residues. As DNA, the CDR3 is TGTGCCAGCAGCTTGGGAGGGAGAGAGACCCAGTACTTC. This sequence encodes CASSLGGRETQYF.

The V and J genes are TRBV11-2 and TRBJ1-1; TRBD1 is a possible D gene (6 bases). CDR3 length equals 14 residues. Trimming took 3 bases from V and 1 from J, leaving 9 bases between them. The germline V gene encodes CDR1 SGHAT and CDR2 FQNNGV. This chain's CDR3 is CASSFLRGNTEAFF. Written as DNA, the CDR3 is TGTGCCAGCAGCTTCCTCAGGGGGAACACTGAAGCTTTCTTT.

This clone was seen a single time. The chain joins TRBV24-1 to TRBJ1-5; D might be TRBD1 (6 bases). CDR3 length equals 13 residues. The V end lost 7 bases, the J end lost 5 bases, and 11 bases lay between the germline ends. CDR1 and CDR2 from the germline V gene are KGHDR and SFDVKD. The CDR3 spells CATRQRTDQPQHF. As DNA, the CDR3 is TGTGCCACCAGGCAGAGGACAGATCAGCCCCAGCATTTT.

The chain uses TRBV5-6 and TRBJ1-5; 7 bases map to TRBD1. The CDR3 sequence is 15 residues long. In germline, CDR1 is SGHDT, CDR2 YYEEEE. J lost 0 bases, V lost 2 bases, and 2 bases had no gene match. CDR3 loop: CASSFGTVSNQPQHF. For the CDR3, the DNA is TGTGCCAGCAGCTTCGGGACAGTTAGCAATCAGCCCCAGCATTTT. The full variable domain, completed using reference TRBV5-6 and TRBJ1-5, is DAGVTQSPTHLIKTRGQQVTLRCSPKSGHDTVSWYQQALGQGPQFIFQYYEEEERQRGNFPDRFSGHQFPNYSSELNVNALLLGDSALYLCASSFGTVSNQPQHFGDGTRLSIL.

The CDR3 loop is CASSPTGTENTEAFF. Here the CDR3 DNA reads TGTGCCAGCAGCCCGACCGGGACAGAGAACACTGAAGCTTTCTTT. V and J are TRBV4-2 and TRBJ1-1; 7 positions agree with TRBD1. Germline CDR1 and CDR2: LGHNA and YNFKEQ. The CDR3 runs 15 residues. With V trimmed by 4 bases and J by 1 base, 6 bases remained unmatched.

A note on this clone: This specimen includes other DNA sequences encoding the same CDR3. The chain recombines TRBV4-2 with TRBJ2-5; D ambiguous. Trimming pared 0 bases from V and 2 bases from J, leaving 4 bases between. The CDR3 has 13 amino acids. Germline-derived CDR1 and CDR2 are LGHNA and YNFKEQ. Written as DNA, the CDR3 is TGTGCCAGCAGCCAAGACAGACAAGAGACCCAGTACTTC. This translates into CASSQDRQETQYF.

The chain uses TRBV7-8 and TRBJ2-2, with D perhaps matching TRBD1 (5 bases). The CDR3 runs 16 residues. Germline assignment: CDR1 SGHVS and CDR2 FQNEAQ. V was shortened by 0 bases and J by 0 bases, with 8 bases between the two germline ends. CDR3 coding DNA: TGTGCCAGCAGCTTAGCTGGCAGGGCGAACACCGGGGAGCTGTTTTTT. The encoded protein is CASSLAGRANTGELFF.

The J gene is TRBJ1-1, the V gene TRBV6-2 or TRBV6-3; D ambiguous. Trimming stripped 4 bases from V and 8 bases from J, with 11 bases between. CDR1 is MNHEY, CDR2 SVGEGT, per germline. This CDR3 region has 12 residues. The CDR3 region has the DNA TGTGCCAGCAGTTTCGCGAACAGAGAAGCTTTCTTT. Protein: CASSFANREAFF.

The rearrangement uses TRBV19 and TRBJ2-1, with D possibly TRBD1 on 6 matching bases. The V gene's germline CDR1 is LNHDA and CDR2 SQIVND (reference sequence). V was cut by 6 bases and J by 1 base, with 25 bases left in between. This CDR3 has 19 amino acids. The CDR3 nucleotides read TGTGCCAGTAGCCGTCTTGGACAGTCCGACCTGCGATCCTACAATGAGCAGTTCTTC. Residues: CASSRLGQSDLRSYNEQFF.

This clone was recorded many times. This chain joins TRBV9 and TRBJ2-1; 8 bases match TRBD2. The CDR3 consists of 14 residues. The germline V gene has CDR1 SGDLS and CDR2 YYNGEE. The V gene end was trimmed by 0 bases and the J gene end by 8 bases; junction bases not matched to a gene: 4. The CDR3 loop reads CASSVGGLDDEQFF. DNA of the CDR3: TGTGCCAGCAGCGTAGGGGGACTAGATGATGAGCAGTTCTTC.

This clone was counted a few times. The chain recombines TRBV6-5 with TRBJ1-5; D unresolved. The V end lost 5 bases, the J end lost 4 bases, and 9 bases lay between the germline ends. The CDR3 is 13 amino acids. CDR1 is MNHEY and CDR2 is SVGAGI in the germline V gene. The CDR3 region has the DNA TGTGCCAGCAGTCTCTCGGAGAATCAGCCCCAGCATTTT. This encodes CASSLSENQPQHF.

As for this clone: A far bigger clonotype differs at one base, so this is likely a read error. The CDR3 DNA reads TGTGCCAGCAGCCCTCGACTAGCGGGGGCCTACGAGCAGTACTTC. It is translated as CASSPRLAGAYEQYF. The J gene is TRBJ2-7, the V gene TRBV4-2; 12 nucleotides match TRBD2. The V segment lost 4 bases and the J segment 2 bases; nucleotides outside the gene matches: 3. The CDR3 consists of 15 residues. CDR1 LGHNA and CDR2 YNFKEQ come from the germline V gene.

V and J are TRBV19 and TRBJ1-6; D is possibly TRBD1 (6 bases). Germline V gene data show CDR1 as LNHDA and CDR2 as SQIVND (reference sequence). V was cut by 5 bases and J by 7 bases, with 15 bases left in between. The CDR3 has 15 amino acids. The CDR3 protein is CASSPNREGNSPLHF. The CDR3 nucleotides read TGTGCCAGTAGTCCGAACAGGGAAGGGAATTCACCCCTCCACTTT. Full variable domain (remainder filled in from reference TRBV19 and TRBJ1-6): DGGITQSPKYLFRKEGQNVTLSCEQNLNHDAMYWYRQDPGQGLRLIYYSQIVNDFQKGDIAEGYSVSREKKESFPLTVTSAQKNPTAFYLCASSPNREGNSPLHFGNGTRLTVT.